Below are 18 T cell receptor beta chains sequenced from a single sample in a study of OX40 agonist ivuxolimab in advanced cancers. Some clones are missing from TCRdb's copy, which holds only in-frame ones; the method was immunoSEQ multiplex PCR. The data show fewer than 70,000 clones, with approximately 82% seen just once and roughly 2.8% held by the top ten. The source was CD4+ or CD8+ T cells sorted from blood, collected in a trial of the OX40 agonist ivuxolimab. Receptors originate from an adult with an advanced solid tumor such as melanoma, head and neck, liver or kidney cancer.

This rearrangement joins TRBV11-3 to TRBJ1-1; D is ambiguous. V was trimmed by 5 bases and J by 1 base, leaving 11 bases between them. Per germline, CDR1 SGHNT and CDR2 YENEEA. The CDR3 loop spans 14 amino acids. CDR3 in amino acids: CASSPRAGNTEAFF. CDR3 in DNA: TGTGCCAGCAGCCCGCGAGCGGGGAACACTGAAGCTTTCTTT.

This clone occurred a few times. The genes are TRBV27 and TRBJ2-4, with 7 bases that match TRBD2. The CDR3 extends over 16 amino acids. V gave up 0 bases and J gave up 9 bases; unmatched junction bases: 11. Germline V CDR1 and CDR2: MNHEY, SMNVEV (reference sequence). The CDR3 here is CASSLSPTSFRGIQYF. DNA of the CDR3: TGTGCCAGCAGTTTATCTCCGACTAGCTTTAGGGGCATTCAGTACTTC.

Only a few counts were recorded for this clone. This chain links TRBV2 with TRBJ1-1, with D unclear. Germline CDR1 is SNHLY and CDR2 is FYNNEI. The CDR3 covers 13 residues. The V end was cut by 5 bases, the J end by 0 bases, with 7 bases between. The CDR3 sequence is CASSPRLNTEAFF. In DNA form, the CDR3 reads TGTGCCAGCAGTCCCCGTCTGAACACTGAAGCTTTCTTT.

The V call is TRBV27, the J call TRBJ1-2, with D tentatively TRBD1 (6 bases). The CDR3 extends over 13 amino acids. Trimming left V 7 bases short and J 5 bases short, with 14 bases between. Germline loops: CDR1 MNHEY, CDR2 SMNVEV (reference sequence). The CDR3, as DNA: TGTGCCAGCACCCCGGGACAACCTTATGGCTACACCTTC. Translating gives CASTPGQPYGYTF.

The rearrangement joins TRBV4-2 to TRBJ1-1; 7 positions match TRBD1. Germline V gene data show CDR1 as LGHNA and CDR2 as YNFKEQ. CDR3 size: 15 residues. V lost 1 base to trimming and J lost 4 bases; unmatched junction nucleotides: 6. The CDR3 region has the DNA TGTGCCAGCAGCCAAGTCGGCCAGGGGGGCACTGAAGCTTTCTTT. Translation: CASSQVGQGGTEAFF.

The chain couples TRBV7-8 to TRBJ1-5; TRBD1 might be the D (5 bases). Trimming stripped 5 bases from V and 7 bases from J, with 18 bases between. This CDR3 comprises 15 residues. Germline V gene sequence: CDR1 SGHVS, CDR2 FQNEAQ. CDR3 amino acids: CASSPGGGDGQPQHF. In DNA form, the CDR3 reads TGTGCCAGCAGCCCCGGGGGAGGGGATGGGCAGCCCCAGCATTTT.

The V and J genes are TRBV29-1 and TRBJ2-5; the D gene could be TRBD1 or TRBD2 (6 bases each). The CDR3 spans 12 residues. Trimming cost V 7 bases and J 2 bases, with 11 bases left between them. Germline V gene data show CDR1 as SQVTM and CDR2 as ANQGSEA. The CDR3 region has the DNA TGCAGCGCACAGGGAGGTCAAGAGACCCAGTACTTC. Translation: CSAQGGQETQYF. The entire variable domain, with the rest obtained from reference TRBV29-1 and TRBJ2-5, is as follows: SAVISQKPSRDICQRGTSLTIQCQVDSQVTMMFWYRQQPGQSLTLIATANQGSEATYESGFVIDKFPISRPNLTFSTLTVSNMSPEDSSIYLCSAQGGQETQYFGPGTRLLVL.

The count of this clone is one. The chain carries TRBV27 and TRBJ2-5; D not resolved. Germline values: CDR1 MNHEY, CDR2 SMNVEV (reference sequence). This CDR3 is 15 amino acids long. V lost 2 bases, J lost 3 bases, and 13 bases lay in between. DNA for the CDR3: TGTGCCAGCAGTTTACAAGGTGCCAGAGAAGAGACCCAGTACTTC. Amino acids: CASSLQGAREETQYF.

The chain carries TRBV2 and TRBJ2-1; TRBD2 matches at 12 bases. J was trimmed by 9 bases and V by 6 bases; bases with no gene match: 9. There are 15 residues in the CDR3. Germline lookup yields CDR1 SNHLY and CDR2 FYNNEI. The CDR3 DNA reads as TGTGCCAGCAGGCCGACTAGCGGGGGCCGGGGTGAGCAGTTCTTC. It translates to CASRPTSGGRGEQFF.

V and J are TRBV5-6 and TRBJ2-3; 9 positions match TRBD2. The CDR3 consists of 16 residues. CDR1 is SGHDT and CDR2 is YYEEEE in the germline V gene. Trimming cost V 4 bases and J 7 bases; bases outside gene matches: 13. The CDR3 sequence: CASSQRGRGGRNTQYF. As DNA, the CDR3 is TGTGCCAGCAGCCAGAGGGGGCGGGGGGGCCGAAATACGCAGTATTTT.

The chain joins TRBV18 to TRBJ2-7, with 15 positions matching TRBD2. The CDR3 is made up of 20 amino acids. Germline V lookup: CDR1 KGHSH, CDR2 LQKENI. The trim removed 4 bases at V and 0 bases at J, leaving 13 bases unmatched. In DNA form, the CDR3 reads TGTGCCAGCTCACTGTACGGGACTAGCGGGGGGATCGGGAGCTCCTACGAGCAGTACTTC. This encodes CASSLYGTSGGIGSSYEQYF.

V is TRBV19 and J is TRBJ2-3; weak D call: TRBD2 (5 bases). This CDR3 has 15 amino acids. V was trimmed by 1 base and J by 0 bases, leaving 8 bases between them. Germline V gives CDR1 LNHDA, CDR2 SQIVND (reference sequence). As DNA, the CDR3 is TGTGCCAGTAGTATAGCGACGGGGAGCACAGATACGCAGTATTTT. Encoded protein: CASSIATGSTDTQYF.

This chain uses TRBV21-1 with TRBJ1-3. TRBV21-1 is a pseudogene locus. The CDR3 contains 13 residues. CDR3 loop: CARGENSGNTIYF. CDR3 sequence (DNA): TGTGCCAGGGGGGAGAACTCTGGAAACACCATATATTTT.

CDR3 nucleotide sequence: TGTGCCAGCAGCCAACTAGCGGGGGGGTACAATGAGCAGTTCTTC. Translation gives CASSQLAGGYNEQFF. The chain has TRBV6-6 and TRBJ2-1; TRBD2 matches 13 bases. V lost 6 bases, J lost 4 bases, and 3 bases stayed unmatched. CDR1 is MNHNY, CDR2 SVGAGI, per germline (reference sequence). This CDR3 has 15 residues.

This chain uses TRBV5-1 with TRBJ1-1, with 7 bases lining up with TRBD1. The CDR3 totals 14 residues. The ends lost 5 bases at V and 4 bases at J; junction bases unmatched: 8. Germline V gives CDR1 SGHRS, CDR2 YFSETQ. The CDR3 DNA sequence: TGCGCCAGCAGAGGACAGGATTACGGCACTGAAGCTTTCTTT. The encoded protein is CASRGQDYGTEAFF.

The chain uses TRBV15 and TRBJ2-3; 8 bases match TRBD2. The germline gives CDR1 LNHNV, CDR2 YYDKDF (reference sequence). Trimming took 1 base from V and 3 from J; bases not matched to a gene: 3. The CDR3 has 15 amino acids. The CDR3 DNA reads TGTGCCACCAGCAGAGCGGGGGGGTGGACAGATACGCAGTATTTT. Amino acids: CATSRAGGWTDTQYF.

This chain links TRBV4-3 with TRBJ2-4; 9 positions match TRBD2. Germline-derived CDR1 and CDR2 are LGHNA and YSLEER. This CDR3 comprises 16 residues. J gave up 1 base and V 0 bases, and 1 base lay outside the gene matches. The CDR3 loop reads CASSQDSGGAKNIQYF. The CDR3 DNA sequence: TGCGCCAGCAGCCAAGACAGCGGGGGGGCCAAAAACATTCAGTACTTC.

V is TRBV5-8 and J is TRBJ1-5, with 9 bases fitting TRBD1. V lost 4 bases to trimming and J lost 7 bases; unmatched junction nucleotides: 9. This CDR3 is 15 amino acids long. Germline V gene sequence: CDR1 SGHTS, CDR2 YDEGEE. The CDR3 loop is CASSSGQGIGQPQHF. The CDR3 DNA reads as TGTGCCAGCAGCAGCGGACAGGGGATAGGCCAGCCCCAGCATTTT.